This T cell receptor (beta chain) was obtained from a study of T cells in Graves' hyperthyroidism and ophthalmopathy. The study, taken as a whole, reports: With a median lead of approximately 6 months before onset, the model predicted ophthalmopathy.

This clonotype was recorded many times. What it binds is not known. The cohort's ophthalmopathy patients, a group with duration under 3 months, had a Clinical Activity Score of at least 3 and a NOSPECS grade of at least 4. Fresh peripheral blood, under 13 ml, yielded the PBMCs. Amplification of TCR beta CDR3 regions was performed using RNA transcripts as template. TCR CDR3 underwent first-round RT-PCR with the HTBI primer set. TCRdb re-called the multiplex PCR reads with MiXCR, one entry per CDR3 protein. Of roughly 560,000 distinct CDR3 sequences in the sample, roughly 15% are singletons; the top ten hold 4.3%. The sequence derives from a woman between 40 and 55 years old with Graves' ophthalmopathy. Sequences were obtained from blood.

DNA for the CDR3: TGTGCCAGCAGTCCAGGGGCTACTAACTATGGCTACACCTTC. Encoded protein: CASSPGATNYGYTF. V is TRBV7-2 and J is TRBJ1-2; possibly TRBD1 for D (6 bases). The V end lost 6 bases, the J end lost 0 bases, and 11 bases lay between the germline ends. Germline V lookup: CDR1 SGHTA, CDR2 FQGNSA. The CDR3 covers 14 residues. The full variable domain, rest sourced from reference TRBV7-2 and TRBJ1-2, is GAGVSQSPSNKVTEKGKDVELRCDPISGHTALYWYRQSLGQGLEFLIYFQGNSAPDKSGLPSDRFSAERTGGSVSTLTIQRTQQEDSAVYLCASSPGATNYGYTFGSGTRLTVV.